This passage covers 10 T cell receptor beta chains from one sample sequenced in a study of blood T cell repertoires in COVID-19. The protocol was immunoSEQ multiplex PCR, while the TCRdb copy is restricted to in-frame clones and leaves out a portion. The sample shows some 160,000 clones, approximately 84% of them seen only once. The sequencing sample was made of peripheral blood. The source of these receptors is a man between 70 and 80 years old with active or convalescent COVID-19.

The CDR3 spells CASSLGGQGLDTQYF. The CDR3 nucleotides are TGTGCCAGCAGCTTAGGGGGACAAGGATTGGATACGCAGTATTTT. The rearrangement joins TRBV11-2 to TRBJ2-3; a possible D gene is TRBD1 (6 bases). V was cut by 1 base and J by 6 bases, with 14 bases left in between. Per the germline V gene, CDR1 is SGHAT and CDR2 is FQNNGV. This CDR3 contains 15 residues.

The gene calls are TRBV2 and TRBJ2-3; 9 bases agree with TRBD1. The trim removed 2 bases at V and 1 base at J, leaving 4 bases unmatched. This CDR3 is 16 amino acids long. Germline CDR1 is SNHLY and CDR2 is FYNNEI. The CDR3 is CASSEYRGRGTDTQYF. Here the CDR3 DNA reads TGTGCCAGCAGTGAATACAGGGGGCGAGGCACAGATACGCAGTATTTT.

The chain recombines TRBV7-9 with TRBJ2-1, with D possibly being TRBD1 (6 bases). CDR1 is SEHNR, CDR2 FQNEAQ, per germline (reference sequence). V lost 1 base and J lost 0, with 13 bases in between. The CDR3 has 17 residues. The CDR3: CASSLVGAPSSYNEQFF. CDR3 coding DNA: TGTGCCAGCAGCTTAGTGGGGGCCCCTAGCTCCTACAATGAGCAGTTCTTC.

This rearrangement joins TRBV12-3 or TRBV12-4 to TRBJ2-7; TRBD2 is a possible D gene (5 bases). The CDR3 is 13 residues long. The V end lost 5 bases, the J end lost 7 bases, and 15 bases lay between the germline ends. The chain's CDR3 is CASSKFRPGEQYF. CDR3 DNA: TGTGCCAGCAGTAAATTCCGCCCGGGGGAGCAGTACTTC.

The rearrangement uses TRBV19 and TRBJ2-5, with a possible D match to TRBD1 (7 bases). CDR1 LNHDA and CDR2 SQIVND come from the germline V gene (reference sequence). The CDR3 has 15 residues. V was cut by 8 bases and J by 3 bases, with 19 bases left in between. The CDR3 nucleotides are TGTGCCAGTCGCCGCGGGACAGCCCAGGAAGAGACCCAGTACTTC. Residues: CASRRGTAQEETQYF.

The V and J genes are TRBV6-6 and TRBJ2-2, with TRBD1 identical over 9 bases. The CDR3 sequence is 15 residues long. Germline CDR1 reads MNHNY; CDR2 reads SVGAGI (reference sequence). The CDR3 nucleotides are TGTGCTGCCACAGGGGGCGCGGGGAACACCGGGGAGCTGTTTTTT. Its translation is CAATGGAGNTGELFF.

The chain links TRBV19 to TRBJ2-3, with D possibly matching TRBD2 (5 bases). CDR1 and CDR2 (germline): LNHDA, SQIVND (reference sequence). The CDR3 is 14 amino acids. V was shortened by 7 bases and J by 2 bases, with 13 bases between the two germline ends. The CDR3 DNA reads TGTGCCAGTACCCGAGGGATAAACACAGATACGCAGTATTTT. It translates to CASTRGINTDTQYF.

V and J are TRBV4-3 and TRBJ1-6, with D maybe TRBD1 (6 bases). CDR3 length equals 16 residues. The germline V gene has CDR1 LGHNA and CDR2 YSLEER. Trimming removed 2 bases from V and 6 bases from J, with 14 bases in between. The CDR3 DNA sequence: TGCGCCAGCAGCCAATACGGGACAATGGGTAATTCACCCCTCCACTTT. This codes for CASSQYGTMGNSPLHF.

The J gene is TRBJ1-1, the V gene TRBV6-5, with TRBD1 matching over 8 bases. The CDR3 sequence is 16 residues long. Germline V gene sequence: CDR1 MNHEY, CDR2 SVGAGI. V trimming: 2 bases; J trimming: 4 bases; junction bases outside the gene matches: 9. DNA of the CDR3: TGTGCCAGCAGTTACCAATTCAGGGGGCGAGGCACTGAAGCTTTCTTT. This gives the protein CASSYQFRGRGTEAFF.

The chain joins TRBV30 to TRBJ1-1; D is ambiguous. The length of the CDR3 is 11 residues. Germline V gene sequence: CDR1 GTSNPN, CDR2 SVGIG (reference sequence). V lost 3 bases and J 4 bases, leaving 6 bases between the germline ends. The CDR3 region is CAWRAGTEAFF. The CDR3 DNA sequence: TGTGCCTGGAGGGCGGGCACTGAAGCTTTCTTT.